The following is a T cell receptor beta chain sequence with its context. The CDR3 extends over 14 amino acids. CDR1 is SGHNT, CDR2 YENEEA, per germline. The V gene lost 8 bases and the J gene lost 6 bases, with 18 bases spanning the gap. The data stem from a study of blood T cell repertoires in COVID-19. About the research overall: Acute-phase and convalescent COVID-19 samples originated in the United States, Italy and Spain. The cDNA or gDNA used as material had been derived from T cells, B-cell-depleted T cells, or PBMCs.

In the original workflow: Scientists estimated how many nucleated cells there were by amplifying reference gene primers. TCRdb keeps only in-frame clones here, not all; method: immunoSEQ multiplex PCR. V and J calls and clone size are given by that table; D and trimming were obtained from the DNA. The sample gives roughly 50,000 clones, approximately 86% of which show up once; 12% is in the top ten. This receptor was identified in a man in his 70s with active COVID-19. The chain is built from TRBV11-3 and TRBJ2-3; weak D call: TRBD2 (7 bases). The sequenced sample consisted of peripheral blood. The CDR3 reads CASGSGGGWDTQYF. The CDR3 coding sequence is TGTGCCAGCGGCTCTGGGGGGGGCTGGGATACGCAGTATTTT.